This T cell receptor beta chain was obtained from a study of shared clonotypes between healthy human individuals. Study-level points and caveats: Sequencing depth was expected to affect clonotype sharing among donors.

This table comes from immunoSEQ multiplex PCR, and its TCRdb copy is limited to in-frame clones, with some not included. This table holds roughly 1,100,000 clones, approximately 68% found once. As regards this clone: The antigen is undetermined.

Trimming stripped 0 bases from V and 2 bases from J, with 9 bases between. This CDR3 spans 16 amino acids. CDR1 is SGHDT, CDR2 YYEEEE, per germline. This receptor was obtained from a man aged 18 to 29 in good health. The sample taken for sequencing was memory CD4+ T cells sorted from blood. Described subset: CD45RA-negative fraction. The chain combines TRBV5-6 with TRBJ2-6; weak D call: TRBD1 (5 bases). The CDR3 nucleotides read TGTGCCAGCAGCTTGGAAGGGGTTACTGGGGCCAACGTCCTGACTTTC. Translation gives CASSLEGVTGANVLTF.